These 9 T cell receptor beta chains share one sample of origin, sequenced in a study of CD8 T cells in ankylosing spondylitis. Study-wide results and caveats: A TCR beta motif of eight or nine highly homologous variants seemed to mark ankylosing spondylitis blood.

These receptors have no known antigen. TCRdb independently ran MiXCR on the 5' RACE reads; one entry per CDR3 protein. The data show 200,000 to 250,000 distinct CDR3 sequences, with about 7.3% seen just once and 14% held by the top ten. Sequencing was carried out using blood, either unsorted or a sorted T cell fraction (not recorded which). The source of these receptors is a male donor with ankylosing spondylitis.

This clonotype was seen at least ten times. V and J are TRBV21-1 and TRBJ2-2; no DNA check was done on the table's D call, TRBD1. TRBV21-1 is described as a pseudogene. This CDR3 is built from 14 residues. The CDR3 loop is CASSRTGNTGELFF. Here the CDR3 DNA reads TGTGCCAGCAGCAGGACAGGGAACACCGGGGAGCTGTTTTTT.

This clonotype was counted ten times or more. The rearrangement joins TRBV11-2 to TRBJ2-7; 8 bases are a match to TRBD2. The CDR3 runs to 18 residues. CDR1 is SGHAT, CDR2 FQNNGV, per germline. Trimming at V came to 4 bases and at J to 0 bases, leaving 14 bases not matched to a gene. In nucleotides, the CDR3 is TGTGCCAGCAGCTCCATACCTAACCGGGAGGGGAGCTCCTACGAGCAGTACTTC. This translates into CASSSIPNREGSSYEQYF.

The rearrangement links TRBV27 to TRBJ2-2; the match to TRBD1 covers 10 bases. V shed 2 bases, J shed 1 base, and the junction held 13 bases outside the gene matches. This CDR3 contains 20 residues. Germline lookup yields CDR1 MNHEY and CDR2 SMNVEV (reference sequence). The CDR3 loop reads CASSLGFPVTGGENTGELFF. CDR3 bases: TGTGCCAGCAGTTTAGGTTTCCCCGTGACAGGGGGCGAGAACACCGGGGAGCTGTTTTTT.

This chain links TRBV7-9 with TRBJ2-7; perhaps D is TRBD1 or TRBD2 (5 bases each). V was shortened by 5 bases and J by 3 bases, with 23 bases between the two germline ends. Germline CDR1 is SEHNR and CDR2 is FQNEAQ (reference sequence). The CDR3 covers 17 residues. The DNA for the CDR3 is TGTGCCAGCAGCCCCATGCCGGGAAAGGGACGGTTCTACGAGCAGTACTTC. Residues: CASSPMPGKGRFYEQYF. Full variable domain (remainder filled in from reference TRBV7-9 and TRBJ2-7): DTGVSQNPRHKITKRGQNVTFRCDPISEHNRLYWYRQTLGQGPEFLTYFQNEAQLEKSRLLSDRFSAERPKGSFSTLEIQRTEQGDSAMYLCASSPMPGKGRFYEQYFGPGTRLTVT.

This clonotype was counted only a few times. The chain employs TRBV7-6 and TRBJ2-6; a weak D match, TRBD1 (5 bases). This CDR3 has 16 amino acids. Germline V lookup: CDR1 SGHVS, CDR2 FNYEAQ. Trimming removed 5 bases from V and 0 bases from J, with 11 bases in between. CDR3 sequence (DNA): TGTGCCAGCAGCCAGGGTCCTGGCTCTGGGGCCAACGTCCTGACTTTC. It is translated as CASSQGPGSGANVLTF.

This clonotype was seen at least ten times. This chain joins TRBV27 and TRBJ1-2, with 11 bases fitting TRBD1. The CDR3 has 13 amino acids. In germline, CDR1 is MNHEY, CDR2 SMNVEV (reference sequence). Trimming at V came to 6 bases and at J to 4 bases, leaving 1 base not matched to a gene. CDR3 region: CASSGQGAYGYTF. The CDR3 bases are TGTGCCAGCAGCGGACAGGGGGCCTATGGCTACACCTTC.

This clonotype showed up many times. The V call is TRBV7-9, the J call TRBJ2-1; D unresolved. The CDR3 length is 12 residues. The germline V and J ends were trimmed by 0 bases and 5 bases, with 2 bases remaining between them. CDR1 and CDR2 (germline): SEHNR, FQNEAQ (reference sequence). Here the CDR3 reads CASSLANNEQFF. CDR3 DNA sequence: TGTGCCAGCAGCTTAGCGAACAATGAGCAGTTCTTC.

This clonotype occurred many times. V and J are TRBV29-1 and TRBJ2-1; unclear D gene. Germline values: CDR1 SQVTM, CDR2 ANQGSEA. CDR3 size: 14 residues. Trimming removed 7 bases at V and 0 bases at J, with 13 bases between. This CDR3 reads CSAALPSSYNEQFF. CDR3 nucleotides: TGCAGCGCCGCTCTCCCGAGCTCCTACAATGAGCAGTTCTTC.

This clonotype was picked up many times. The V gene is TRBV4-3, the J gene TRBJ1-5; no clear D gene. The V gene's germline CDR1 is LGHNA and CDR2 YSLEER. Between the trimmed V and J ends, which lost 0 bases and 7 bases, there was a span of 13 bases. The length of the CDR3 is 15 residues. The DNA of the CDR3 is TGCGCCAGCAGCCAAGATTCGGGGTTTGACCAGCCCCAGCATTTT. This encodes CASSQDSGFDQPQHF.